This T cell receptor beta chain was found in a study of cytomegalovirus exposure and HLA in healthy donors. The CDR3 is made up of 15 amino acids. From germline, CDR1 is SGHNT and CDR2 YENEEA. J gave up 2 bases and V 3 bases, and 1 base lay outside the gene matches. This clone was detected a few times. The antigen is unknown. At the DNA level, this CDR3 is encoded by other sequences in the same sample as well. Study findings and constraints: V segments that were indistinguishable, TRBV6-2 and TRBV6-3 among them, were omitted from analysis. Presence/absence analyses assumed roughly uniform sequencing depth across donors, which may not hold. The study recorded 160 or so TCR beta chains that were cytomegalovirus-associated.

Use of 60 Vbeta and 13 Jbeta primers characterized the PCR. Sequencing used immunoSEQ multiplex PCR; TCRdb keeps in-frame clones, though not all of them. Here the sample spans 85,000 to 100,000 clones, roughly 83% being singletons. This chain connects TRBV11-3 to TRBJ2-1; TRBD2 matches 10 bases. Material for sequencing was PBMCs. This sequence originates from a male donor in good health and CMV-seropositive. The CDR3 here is CASSFSGGPYNEQFF. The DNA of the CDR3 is TGTGCCAGCAGCTTTAGCGGGGGGCCCTACAATGAGCAGTTCTTC.